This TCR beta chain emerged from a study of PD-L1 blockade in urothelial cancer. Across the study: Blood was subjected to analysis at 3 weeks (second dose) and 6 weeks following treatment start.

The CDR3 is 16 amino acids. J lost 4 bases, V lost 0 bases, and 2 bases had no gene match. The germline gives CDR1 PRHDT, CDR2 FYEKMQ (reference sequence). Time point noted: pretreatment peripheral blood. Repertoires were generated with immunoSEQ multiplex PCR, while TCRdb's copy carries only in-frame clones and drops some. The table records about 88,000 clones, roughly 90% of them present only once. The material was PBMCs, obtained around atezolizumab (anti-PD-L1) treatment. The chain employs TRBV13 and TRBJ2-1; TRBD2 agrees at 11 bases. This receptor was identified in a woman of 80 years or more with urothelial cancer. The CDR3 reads CASSLGTSGKYNEQFF. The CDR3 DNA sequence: TGTGCCAGCAGCTTAGGGACTAGCGGGAAGTACAATGAGCAGTTCTTC.